Listed below are T cell receptor beta chains from one sample, sequenced in a study of blood T cell repertoires in COVID-19. Produced via immunoSEQ multiplex PCR; TCRdb's table is partial and in-frame only. The data show 180,000 or so clones, about 85% seen once. The sample comprised peripheral blood. The receptors were gathered from a man between 18 and 35 years old with acute or convalescent COVID-19. The CDR3 runs from the conserved cysteine through the conserved F or W. D genes are given only for firm matches. For some rows the clone size is stated as once, few or many, or as a class when expanded; others skip it.

clone size: NA; J gene: TRBJ2-2; D gene: TRBD2; V gene: TRBV28; CDR3 protein: CASSRSGAGGGELFF; CDR3 DNA: TGTGCCAGCAGTCGAAGTGGGGCGGGGGGCGGGGAGCTGTTTTTT
clone size: few; J gene: TRBJ1-6; D gene: NA; V gene: TRBV30; CDR3 protein: CAWSVLVDRNSPLHF; CDR3 DNA: TGTGCCTGGAGTGTATTGGTCGACAGGAATTCACCCCTCCACTTT
clone size: NA; J gene: TRBJ2-1; D gene: TRBD2; V gene: TRBV19; CDR3 protein: CASSPGGTNNEQFF; CDR3 DNA: TGTGCCAGTAGTCCGGGGGGGACCAACAATGAGCAGTTCTTC
clone size: NA; J gene: TRBJ2-2; D gene: TRBD1; V gene: TRBV5-1; CDR3 protein: CASSLAGGLSNTGELFF; CDR3 DNA: TGCGCCAGCAGCTTGGCAGGGGGCCTATCGAACACCGGGGAGCTGTTTTTT
clone size: NA; J gene: TRBJ1-2; D gene: NA; V gene: TRBV4-1; CDR3 protein: CASSQEERVGGYTF; CDR3 DNA: TGCGCCAGCAGCCAAGAAGAGAGGGTAGGTGGCTACACCTTC
clone size: NA; J gene: TRBJ2-3; D gene: TRBD2; V gene: TRBV7-6; CDR3 protein: CASSLTSGGADTQYF; CDR3 DNA: TGTGCCAGCAGCCTCACTAGCGGGGGCGCAGATACGCAGTATTTT
clone size: NA; J gene: TRBJ1-5; D gene: TRBD1; V gene: TRBV7-9; CDR3 protein: CASSDGQGVQPQHF; CDR3 DNA: TGTGCCAGCAGCGATGGACAGGGAGTTCAGCCCCAGCATTTT
clone size: NA; J gene: TRBJ1-1; D gene: NA; V gene: TRBV5-4; CDR3 protein: CASRRVTGNSRGIEAFF; CDR3 DNA: TGTGCCAGCAGGCGAGTCACAGGCAACTCGAGGGGGATTGAAGCTTTCTTT
clone size: NA; J gene: TRBJ1-2; D gene: NA; V gene: TRBV28; CDR3 protein: CASSSGGFSGYTF; CDR3 DNA: TGTGCCAGCAGTTCCGGAGGGTTCTCTGGCTACACCTTC
clone size: few; J gene: TRBJ1-1; D gene: TRBD1; V gene: TRBV5-1; CDR3 protein: CASSYGTGLFAFF; CDR3 DNA: TGCGCCAGCAGTTACGGGACAGGGTTGTTCGCTTTCTTT
clone size: NA; J gene: TRBJ2-1; D gene: NA; V gene: TRBV9; CDR3 protein: CASSSGGQGWTYNEQFF; CDR3 DNA: TGTGCCAGCAGCTCCGGGGGGCAGGGTTGGACCTACAATGAGCAGTTCTTC
clone size: NA; J gene: TRBJ1-1; D gene: TRBD1; V gene: TRBV10-3; CDR3 protein: CAISESLGQGANTEAFF; CDR3 DNA: TGTGCCATCAGTGAGTCATTGGGACAGGGGGCGAACACTGAAGCTTTCTTT
clone size: NA; J gene: TRBJ2-1; D gene: TRBD2; V gene: TRBV9; CDR3 protein: CASSSRTSGGRNEQFF; CDR3 DNA: TGTGCCAGCAGCTCGCGGACTAGCGGGGGTCGCAATGAGCAGTTCTTC
clone size: NA; J gene: TRBJ1-4; D gene: TRBD1; V gene: TRBV27; CDR3 protein: CARPGTGGDAAEKLFF; CDR3 DNA: TGTGCCAGACCTGGGACAGGGGGCGATGCGGCCGAAAAACTGTTTTTT
clone size: once; J gene: TRBJ2-1; D gene: NA; V gene: TRBV5-1; CDR3 protein: CASSLFRPAEQFF; CDR3 DNA: TGCGCCAGCAGCTTGTTCAGGCCCGCTGAGCAGTTCTTC
clone size: NA; J gene: TRBJ1-1; D gene: TRBD1; V gene: TRBV11-2; CDR3 protein: CASSSRDRDTEAFF; CDR3 DNA: TGTGCCAGCAGCTCCCGGGACAGGGATACTGAAGCTTTCTTT
clone size: NA; J gene: TRBJ1-4; D gene: TRBD1; V gene: TRBV27; CDR3 protein: CASRFGTGEHEKLFF; CDR3 DNA: TGTGCCAGCAGATTCGGGACAGGGGAACACGAAAAACTGTTTTTT
clone size: NA; J gene: TRBJ1-1; D gene: NA; V gene: TRBV2; CDR3 protein: CASSPGHHTEAFF; CDR3 DNA: TGTGCCAGCAGCCCGGGACACCACACTGAAGCTTTCTTT
clone size: NA; J gene: TRBJ1-4; D gene: TRBD1; V gene: TRBV7-9; CDR3 protein: CASSHRQGINEKLFF; CDR3 DNA: TGTGCCAGCAGCCACCGACAGGGGATAAATGAAAAACTGTTTTTT
clone size: NA; J gene: TRBJ2-3; D gene: NA; V gene: TRBV11-2; CDR3 protein: CASSSHTDTQYF; CDR3 DNA: TGTGCCAGCAGCTCCCACACAGATACGCAGTATTTT
clone size: NA; J gene: TRBJ2-4; D gene: TRBD1; V gene: TRBV19; CDR3 protein: CASSTTGGINIQYF; CDR3 DNA: TGTGCCAGTAGTACGACAGGGGGGATAAACATTCAGTACTTC
clone size: NA; J gene: TRBJ1-2; D gene: TRBD1; V gene: TRBV4-1; CDR3 protein: CASSQDRDRVGYTF; CDR3 DNA: TGCGCCAGCAGCCAAGACCGGGACAGGGTTGGCTACACCTTC
clone size: NA; J gene: TRBJ2-3; D gene: NA; V gene: TRBV25-1; CDR3 protein: CASSSSPGADTQYF; CDR3 DNA: TGTGCCAGCAGCTCGTCCCCCGGGGCAGATACGCAGTATTTT
clone size: NA; J gene: TRBJ2-1; D gene: NA; V gene: TRBV5-4; CDR3 protein: CASSEGGGHYNEQFF; CDR3 DNA: TGTGCCAGCTCGGAAGGAGGGGGCCATTACAATGAGCAGTTCTTC
clone size: once; J gene: TRBJ2-2; D gene: NA; V gene: TRBV2; CDR3 protein: CASRRLQGSGELFF; CDR3 DNA: TGTGCCAGCAGGCGACTGCAAGGTTCCGGGGAGCTGTTTTTT
clone size: NA; J gene: TRBJ2-1; D gene: TRBD2; V gene: TRBV23-1; CDR3 protein: CASSQSGIRRRRGNEQFF; CDR3 DNA: TGCGCCAGCAGTCAATCTGGAATTCGACGAAGGCGGGGGAATGAGCAGTTCTTC